This T cell receptor beta chain emerged from a study of T cells in Graves' hyperthyroidism and ophthalmopathy. Study details: Peripheral blood specimens were obtained at initial diagnosis, prior to any treatment.

TCR beta CDR3 regions were amplified from RNA. TCR CDR3 underwent first-round RT-PCR with the HTBI primer set. MiXCR, applied by TCRdb to the multiplex PCR reads, yields one record per CDR3 protein. The sample has more than 500,000 distinct CDR3 sequences, roughly 14% seen once. This CDR3 is 14 amino acids long. Trimming took 0 bases from V and 0 from J, leaving 6 bases between them. The V gene's germline CDR1 is SNHLY and CDR2 FYNNEI. This clonotype occurred many times. Fresh peripheral blood, 9.5 to 10 ml of it, supplied the PBMCs. The sequence derives from a woman aged 40 to 49 with Graves' ophthalmopathy. The source material was blood. This chain links TRBV2 with TRBJ2-7; D gene unclear. The CDR3 DNA follows: TGTGCCAGCAGTGAAGCAAGCCTCTCCTACGAGCAGTACTTC. Encoded protein: CASSEASLSYEQYF.